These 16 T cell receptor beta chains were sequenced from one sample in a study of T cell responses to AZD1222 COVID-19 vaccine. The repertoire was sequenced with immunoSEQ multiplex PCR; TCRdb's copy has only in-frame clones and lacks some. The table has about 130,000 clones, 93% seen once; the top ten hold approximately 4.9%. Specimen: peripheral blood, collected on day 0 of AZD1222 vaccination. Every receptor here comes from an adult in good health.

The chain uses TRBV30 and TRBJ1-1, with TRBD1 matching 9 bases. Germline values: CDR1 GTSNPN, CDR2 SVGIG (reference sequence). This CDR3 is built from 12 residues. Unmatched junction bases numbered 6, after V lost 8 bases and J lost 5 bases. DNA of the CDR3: TGTGCCCTACAGGGGGCAAGGACTGAAGCTTTCTTT. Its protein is CALQGARTEAFF. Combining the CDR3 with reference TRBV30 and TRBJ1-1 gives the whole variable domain SQTIHQWPATLVQPVGSPLSLECTVEGTSNPNLYWYRQAAGRGLQLLFYSVGIGQISSEVPQNLSASRPQDRQFILSSKKLLLSDSGFYLCALQGARTEAFFGQGTRLTVV.

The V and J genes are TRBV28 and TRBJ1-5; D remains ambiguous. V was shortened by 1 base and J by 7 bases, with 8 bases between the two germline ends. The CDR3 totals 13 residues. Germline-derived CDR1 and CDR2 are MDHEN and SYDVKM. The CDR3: CASSLSGMQPQHF. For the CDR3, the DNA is TGTGCCAGCAGTTTATCTGGGATGCAGCCCCAGCATTTT.

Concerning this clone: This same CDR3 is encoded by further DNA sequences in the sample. CDR3 in amino acids: CASSSITGELFF. CDR3 nucleotides: TGTGCCAGCAGTTCTATAACCGGGGAGCTGTTTTTT. J is TRBJ2-2 and V is TRBV11-3; D gene unclear. V dropped 6 bases and J dropped 5 bases, with 7 bases sitting between them. The germline V gene has CDR1 SGHNT and CDR2 YENEEA. The CDR3 sequence is 12 residues long.

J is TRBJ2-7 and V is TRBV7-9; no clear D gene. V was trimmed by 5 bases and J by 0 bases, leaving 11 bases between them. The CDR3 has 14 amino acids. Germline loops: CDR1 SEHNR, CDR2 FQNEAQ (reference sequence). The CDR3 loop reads CASSADTFSYEQYF. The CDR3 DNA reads TGTGCCAGCAGCGCCGACACGTTCTCCTACGAGCAGTACTTC.

CDR3 protein: CASSQVGTTYEQYF. The CDR3 DNA reads as TGTGCCAGCAGCCAAGTGGGCACCACCTACGAGCAGTACTTC. The chain is built from TRBV3-1 (or the pseudogene TRBV3-2) and TRBJ2-7; D gene ambiguous. V was trimmed by 1 base and J by 2 bases, leaving 9 bases between them. The CDR3 covers 14 residues. Germline V gives CDR1 LGHDT, CDR2 YNNKEL (reference sequence).

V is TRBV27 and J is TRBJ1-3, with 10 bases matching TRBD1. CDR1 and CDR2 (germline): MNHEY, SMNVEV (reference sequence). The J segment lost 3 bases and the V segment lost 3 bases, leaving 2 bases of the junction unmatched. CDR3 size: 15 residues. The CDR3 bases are TGTGCCAGCAGTTTGACAGGGGGCTTTGGAAACACCATATATTTT. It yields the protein CASSLTGGFGNTIYF.

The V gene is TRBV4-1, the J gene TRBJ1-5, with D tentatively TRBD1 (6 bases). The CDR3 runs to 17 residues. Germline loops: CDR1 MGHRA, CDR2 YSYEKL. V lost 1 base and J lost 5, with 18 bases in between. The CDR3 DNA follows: TGCGCCAGCAGCCAAGTTCGGGGGGCCCTTACCGATCAGCCCCAGCATTTT. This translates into CASSQVRGALTDQPQHF.

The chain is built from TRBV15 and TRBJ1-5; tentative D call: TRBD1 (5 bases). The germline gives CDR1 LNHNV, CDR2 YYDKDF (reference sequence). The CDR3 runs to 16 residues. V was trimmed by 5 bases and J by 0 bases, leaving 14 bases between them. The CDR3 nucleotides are TGTGCCACCAGCGGGGCCTCTTCTGATAGCAATCAGCCCCAGCATTTT. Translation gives CATSGASSDSNQPQHF.

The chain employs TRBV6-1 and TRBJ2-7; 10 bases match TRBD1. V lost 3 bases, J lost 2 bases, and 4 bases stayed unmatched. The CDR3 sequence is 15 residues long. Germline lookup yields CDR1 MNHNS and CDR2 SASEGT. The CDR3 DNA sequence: TGTGCCAGCAGTGATTGGGACAGGGGTACCTACGAGCAGTACTTC. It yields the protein CASSDWDRGTYEQYF.

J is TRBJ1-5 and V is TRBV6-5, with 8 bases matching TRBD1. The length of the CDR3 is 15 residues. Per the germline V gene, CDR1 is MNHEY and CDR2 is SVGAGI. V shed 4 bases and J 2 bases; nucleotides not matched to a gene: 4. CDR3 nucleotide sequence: TGTGCCAGCAGTTCTTTGGACAGGGGCAATCAGCCCCAGCATTTT. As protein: CASSSLDRGNQPQHF.

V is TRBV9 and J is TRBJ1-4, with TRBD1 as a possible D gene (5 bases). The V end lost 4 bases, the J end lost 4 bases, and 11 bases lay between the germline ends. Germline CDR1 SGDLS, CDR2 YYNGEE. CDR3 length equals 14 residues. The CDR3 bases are TGTGCCAGCAGCCCCATCGGGGGTAATGAAAAACTGTTTTTT. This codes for CASSPIGGNEKLFF.

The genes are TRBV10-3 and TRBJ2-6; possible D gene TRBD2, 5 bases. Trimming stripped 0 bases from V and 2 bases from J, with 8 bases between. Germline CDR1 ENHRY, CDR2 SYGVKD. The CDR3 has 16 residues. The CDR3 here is CAISESAGPGANVLTF. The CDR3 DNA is TGTGCCATCAGTGAGTCGGCGGGTCCTGGGGCCAACGTCCTGACTTTC.

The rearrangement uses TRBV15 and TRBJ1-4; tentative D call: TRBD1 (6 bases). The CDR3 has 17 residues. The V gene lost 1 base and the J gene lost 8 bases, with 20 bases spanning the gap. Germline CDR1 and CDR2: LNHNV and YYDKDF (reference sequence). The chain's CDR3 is CATSRVSDRPGWEKLFF. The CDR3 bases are TGTGCCACCAGCAGAGTGTCCGACAGGCCGGGTTGGGAAAAACTGTTTTTT.

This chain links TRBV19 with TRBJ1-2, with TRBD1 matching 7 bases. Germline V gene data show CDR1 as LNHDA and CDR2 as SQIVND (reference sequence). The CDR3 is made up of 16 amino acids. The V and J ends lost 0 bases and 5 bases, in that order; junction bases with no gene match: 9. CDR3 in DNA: TGTGCCAGTAGTATAGATGGGACAGCCTCTGGGTATGGCTACACCTTC. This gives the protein CASSIDGTASGYGYTF.

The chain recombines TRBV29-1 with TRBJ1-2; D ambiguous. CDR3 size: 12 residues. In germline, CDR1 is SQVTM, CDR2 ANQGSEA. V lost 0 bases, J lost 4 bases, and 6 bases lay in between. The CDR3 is CSVEDLVYGYTF. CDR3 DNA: TGCAGCGTTGAAGATCTCGTCTATGGCTACACCTTC.

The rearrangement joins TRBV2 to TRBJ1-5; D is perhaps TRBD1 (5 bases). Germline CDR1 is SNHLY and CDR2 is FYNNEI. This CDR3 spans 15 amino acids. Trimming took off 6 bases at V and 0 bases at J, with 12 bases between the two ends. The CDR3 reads CASRRDRFSNQPQHF. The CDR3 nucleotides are TGTGCCAGCAGGCGGGACCGATTTAGCAATCAGCCCCAGCATTTT.